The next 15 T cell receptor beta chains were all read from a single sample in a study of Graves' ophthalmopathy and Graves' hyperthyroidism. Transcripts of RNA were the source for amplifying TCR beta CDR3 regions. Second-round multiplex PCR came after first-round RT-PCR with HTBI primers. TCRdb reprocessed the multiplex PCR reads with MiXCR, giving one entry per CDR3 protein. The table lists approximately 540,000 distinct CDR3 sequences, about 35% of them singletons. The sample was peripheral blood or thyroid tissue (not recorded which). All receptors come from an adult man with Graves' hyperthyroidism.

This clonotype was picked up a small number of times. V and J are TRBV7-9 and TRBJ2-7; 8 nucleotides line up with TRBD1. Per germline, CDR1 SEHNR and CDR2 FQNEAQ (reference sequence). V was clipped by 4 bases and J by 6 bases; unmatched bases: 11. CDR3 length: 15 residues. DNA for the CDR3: TGTGCCAGCAGCTCTGGACAGGGTGGGGTTGCCGAGCAGTACTTC. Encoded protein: CASSSGQGGVAEQYF. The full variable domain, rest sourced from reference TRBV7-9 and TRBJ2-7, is DTGVSQNPRHKITKRGQNVTFRCDPISEHNRLYWYRQTLGQGPEFLTYFQNEAQLEKSRLLSDRFSAERPKGSFSTLEIQRTEQGDSAMYLCASSSGQGGVAEQYFGPGTRLTVT.

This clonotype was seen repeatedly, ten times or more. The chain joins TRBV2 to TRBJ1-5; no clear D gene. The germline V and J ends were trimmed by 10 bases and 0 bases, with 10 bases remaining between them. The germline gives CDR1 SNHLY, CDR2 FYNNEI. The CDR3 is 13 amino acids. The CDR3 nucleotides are TGTGCCATCGATGACGGTAGCAATCAGCCCCAGCATTTT. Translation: CAIDDGSNQPQHF.

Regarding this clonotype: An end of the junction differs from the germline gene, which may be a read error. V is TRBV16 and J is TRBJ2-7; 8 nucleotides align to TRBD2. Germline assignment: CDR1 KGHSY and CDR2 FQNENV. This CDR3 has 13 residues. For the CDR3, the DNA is TGTGTCAGCAGCCGGGGGGGGCACTACGAGCAGTACTTC. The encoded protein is CVSSRGGHYEQYF.

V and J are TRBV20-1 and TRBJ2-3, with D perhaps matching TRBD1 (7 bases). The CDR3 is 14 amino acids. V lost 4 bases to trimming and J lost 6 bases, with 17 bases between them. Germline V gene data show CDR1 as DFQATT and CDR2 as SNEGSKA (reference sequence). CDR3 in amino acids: CSATTGRNIDTQYF. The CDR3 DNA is TGCAGTGCTACGACAGGGAGGAATATCGATACGCAGTATTTT.

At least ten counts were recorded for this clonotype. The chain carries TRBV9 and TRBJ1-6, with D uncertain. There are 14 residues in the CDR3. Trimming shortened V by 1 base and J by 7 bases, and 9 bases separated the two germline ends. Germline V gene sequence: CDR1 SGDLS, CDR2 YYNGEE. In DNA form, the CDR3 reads TGTGCCAGCAGCGTAAGGACCTCGAATTCACCCCTCCACTTT. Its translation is CASSVRTSNSPLHF.

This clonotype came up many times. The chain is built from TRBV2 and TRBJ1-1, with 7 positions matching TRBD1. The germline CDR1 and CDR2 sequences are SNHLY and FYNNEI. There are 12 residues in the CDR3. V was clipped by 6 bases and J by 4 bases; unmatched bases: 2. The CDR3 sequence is CASSAGGTEAFF. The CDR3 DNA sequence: TGTGCCAGCAGCGCAGGGGGCACTGAAGCTTTCTTT. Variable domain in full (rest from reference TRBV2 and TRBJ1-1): EPEVTQTPSHQVTQMGQEVILRCVPISNHLYFYWYRQILGQKVEFLVSFYNNEISEKSEIFDDQFSVERPDGSNFTLKIRSTKLEDSAMYFCASSAGGTEAFFGQGTRLTVV.

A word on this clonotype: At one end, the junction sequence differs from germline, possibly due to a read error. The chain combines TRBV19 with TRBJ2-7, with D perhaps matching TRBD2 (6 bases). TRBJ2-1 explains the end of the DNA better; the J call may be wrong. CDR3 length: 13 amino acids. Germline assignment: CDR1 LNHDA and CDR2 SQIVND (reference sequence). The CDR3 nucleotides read TGTGGCAGTACCCAACTTGGGGGAGGTGAGCAGTTCTTC. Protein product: CGSTQLGGGEQFF.

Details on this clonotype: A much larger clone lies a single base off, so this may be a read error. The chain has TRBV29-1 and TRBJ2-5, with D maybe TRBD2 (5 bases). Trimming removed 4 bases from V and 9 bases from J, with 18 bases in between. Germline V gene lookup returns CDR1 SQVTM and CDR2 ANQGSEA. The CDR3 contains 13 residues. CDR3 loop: CSVVAPQLEAQYF. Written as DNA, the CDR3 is TGCAGCGTTGTGGCCCCCCAACTGGAGGCCCAGTACTTC.

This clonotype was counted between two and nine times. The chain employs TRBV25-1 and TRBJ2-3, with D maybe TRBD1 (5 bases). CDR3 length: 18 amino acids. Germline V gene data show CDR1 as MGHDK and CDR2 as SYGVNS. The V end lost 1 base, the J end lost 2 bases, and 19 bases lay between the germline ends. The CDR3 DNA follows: TGTGCCAGCAGTGAATGGGGCGACAGAGGTCCAATCACAGATACGCAGTATTTT. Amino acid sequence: CASSEWGDRGPITDTQYF.

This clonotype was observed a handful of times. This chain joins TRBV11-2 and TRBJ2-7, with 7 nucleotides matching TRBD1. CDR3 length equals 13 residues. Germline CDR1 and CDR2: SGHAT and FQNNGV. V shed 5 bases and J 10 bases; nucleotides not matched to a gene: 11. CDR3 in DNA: TGTGCCAGCAGCCAATGGGATAGGGACAGACAGTACTTC. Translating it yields CASSQWDRDRQYF. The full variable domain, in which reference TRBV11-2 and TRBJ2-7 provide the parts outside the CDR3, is EAGVAQSPRYKIIEKRQSVAFWCNPISGHATLYWYQQILGQGPKLLIQFQNNGVVDDSQLPKDRFSAERLKGVDSTLKIQPAKLEDSAVYLCASSQWDRDRQYFGPGTRLTVT.

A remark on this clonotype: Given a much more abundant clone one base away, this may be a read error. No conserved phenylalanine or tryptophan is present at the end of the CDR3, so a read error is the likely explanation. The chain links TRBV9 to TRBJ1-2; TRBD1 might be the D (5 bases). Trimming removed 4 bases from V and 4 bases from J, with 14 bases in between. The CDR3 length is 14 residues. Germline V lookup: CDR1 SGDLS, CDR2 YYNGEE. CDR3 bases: TGTGCCAGCAGCTTCCGACAGAACCCCTATGGCTACACCCTC. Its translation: CASSFRQNPYGYTL.

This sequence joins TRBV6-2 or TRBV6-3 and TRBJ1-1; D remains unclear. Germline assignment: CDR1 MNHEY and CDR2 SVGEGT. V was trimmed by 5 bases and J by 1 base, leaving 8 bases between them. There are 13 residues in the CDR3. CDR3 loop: CASSKTANTEAFF. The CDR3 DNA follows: TGTGCCAGCAGTAAAACAGCGAACACTGAAGCTTTCTTT.

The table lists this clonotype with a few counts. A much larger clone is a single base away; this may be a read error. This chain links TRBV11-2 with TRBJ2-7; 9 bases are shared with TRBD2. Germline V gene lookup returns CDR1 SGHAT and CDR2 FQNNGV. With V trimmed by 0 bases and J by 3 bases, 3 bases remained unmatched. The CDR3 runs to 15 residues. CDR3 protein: CASSLEASGNYEQYF. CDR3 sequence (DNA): TGTGCCAGCAGCTTAGAGGCTAGCGGGAACTACGAGCAGTACTTC.

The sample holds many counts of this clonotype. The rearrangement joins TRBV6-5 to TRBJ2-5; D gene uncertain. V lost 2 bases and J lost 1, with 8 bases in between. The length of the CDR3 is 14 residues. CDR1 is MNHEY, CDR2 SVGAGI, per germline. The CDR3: CASSYQGSQETQYF. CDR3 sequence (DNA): TGTGCCAGCAGTTACCAAGGCAGCCAAGAGACCCAGTACTTC.

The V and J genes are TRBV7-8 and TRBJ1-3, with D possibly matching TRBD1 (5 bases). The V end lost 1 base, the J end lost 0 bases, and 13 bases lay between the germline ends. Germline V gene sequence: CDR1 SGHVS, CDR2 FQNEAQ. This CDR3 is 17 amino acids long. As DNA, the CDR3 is TGTGCCAGCAGCTTAGGGGGCGGGGAGTTCTCTGGAAACACCATATATTTT. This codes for CASSLGGGEFSGNTIYF.